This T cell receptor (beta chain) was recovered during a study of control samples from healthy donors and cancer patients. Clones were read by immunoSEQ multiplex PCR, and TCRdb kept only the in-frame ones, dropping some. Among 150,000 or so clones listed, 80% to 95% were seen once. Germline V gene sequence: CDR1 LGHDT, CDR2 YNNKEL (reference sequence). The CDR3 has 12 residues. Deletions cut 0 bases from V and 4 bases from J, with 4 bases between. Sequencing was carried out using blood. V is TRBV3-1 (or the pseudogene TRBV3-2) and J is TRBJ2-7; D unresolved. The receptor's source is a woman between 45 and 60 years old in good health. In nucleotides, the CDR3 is TGTGCCAGCAGCCAAGATGTATACGAGCAGTACTTC. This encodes CASSQDVYEQYF.